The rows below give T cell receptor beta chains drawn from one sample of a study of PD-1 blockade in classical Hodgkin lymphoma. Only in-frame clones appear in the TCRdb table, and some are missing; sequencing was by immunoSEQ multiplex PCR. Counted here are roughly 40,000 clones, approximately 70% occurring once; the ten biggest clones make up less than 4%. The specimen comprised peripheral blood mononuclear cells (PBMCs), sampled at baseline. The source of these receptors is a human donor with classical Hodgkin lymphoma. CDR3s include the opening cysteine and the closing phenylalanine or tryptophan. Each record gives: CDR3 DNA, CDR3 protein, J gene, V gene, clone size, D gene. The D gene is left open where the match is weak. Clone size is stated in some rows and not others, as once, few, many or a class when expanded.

DNA: TGTGCCAGCAGCTGGGGGGGTCGGACTGAAGCTTTCTTT
CDR3: CASSWGGRTEAFF
J: TRBJ1-1
V: TRBV5-8
size: -
D: -

DNA: TGTGCCAGCAGCTTAGTTATAGGGGGGGCCGGGGAGCTGTTTTTT
CDR3: CASSLVIGGAGELFF
J: TRBJ2-2
V: TRBV7-2
size: few
D: -

DNA: TGTGCCAGCAGTTTAGGGACGTCCGCCTACGAGCAGTACTTC
CDR3: CASSLGTSAYEQYF
J: TRBJ2-7
V: TRBV27
size: few
D: -

DNA: TGCAGCGTTGGTAGGGAGAACACTGAAGCTTTCTTT
CDR3: CSVGRENTEAFF
J: TRBJ1-1
V: TRBV29-1
size: -
D: -

DNA: TGTGCCAGCAGCGATAGCCGGGACAGCCTTTCGCACTATGGCTACACCTTC
CDR3: CASSDSRDSLSHYGYTF
J: TRBJ1-2
V: TRBV9
size: -
D: TRBD1

DNA: TGTGCCAGCAGCCTATTCTGGCGGGAGAACTACAATGAGCAGTTCTTC
CDR3: CASSLFWRENYNEQFF
J: TRBJ2-1
V: TRBV9
size: -
D: TRBD2

DNA: TGTGCCAGCAGCCCGGACAGGGGGTATGGCTACACCTTC
CDR3: CASSPDRGYGYTF
J: TRBJ1-2
V: TRBV9
size: once
D: TRBD1

DNA: TGTGCCAGCAGCAAACGACAGGGGGACGTTTCTAGCACAGATACGCAGTATTTT
CDR3: CASSKRQGDVSSTDTQYF
J: TRBJ2-3
V: TRBV2
size: -
D: TRBD1

DNA: TGTGCCTGGAGTCCGCACATGAACACTGAAGCTTTCTTT
CDR3: CAWSPHMNTEAFF
J: TRBJ1-1
V: TRBV30
size: once
D: -

DNA: TGTGCCAGCAGCTTAGCCACGAGACAGGGGGCGAATAACTATGGCTACACCTTC
CDR3: CASSLATRQGANNYGYTF
J: TRBJ1-2
V: TRBV7-8
size: -
D: TRBD1

DNA: TGTGCCAGTACCCTGGGACAGGGGTACGGTGAGCAGTTCTTC
CDR3: CASTLGQGYGEQFF
J: TRBJ2-1
V: TRBV19
size: -
D: TRBD1

DNA: TGTGCCAGCAGCCAAGATGGTTTATTCCGGGCCAACGAGCAGTACTTC
CDR3: CASSQDGLFRANEQYF
J: TRBJ2-7
V: TRBV14
size: once
D: -

DNA: TGTGCCAGCAGCCCCCGACTGGGAGGGAACTATGGCTACACCTTC
CDR3: CASSPRLGGNYGYTF
J: TRBJ1-2
V: TRBV7-2
size: -
D: -

DNA: TGTGCCAGCAAAGGCACCTACTACGAGCAGTACTTC
CDR3: CASKGTYYEQYF
J: TRBJ2-7
V: TRBV2
size: medium-sized
D: -

DNA: TGTGCCAGCAGTCTAGGGGGCAACGAGCAGTACTTC
CDR3: CASSLGGNEQYF
J: TRBJ2-7
V: TRBV13
size: -
D: TRBD1

DNA: TGTGCCAGCAGCTTGGGCGAAGGAGCCGCCGGGAGTGATCAAGAGACCCAGTACTTC
CDR3: CASSLGEGAAGSDQETQYF
J: TRBJ2-5
V: TRBV5-8
size: few
D: -

DNA: TGCGCCAGCAGTCAACGCTTTATGAATCAGCCCCAGCATTTT
CDR3: CASSQRFMNQPQHF
J: TRBJ1-5
V: TRBV23-1
size: once
D: -

DNA: TGCAGCGGGGGGCCCTTGGCGGCCTCCTACAATGAGCAGTTCTTC
CDR3: CSGGPLAASYNEQFF
J: TRBJ2-1
V: TRBV29-1
size: -
D: -

DNA: TGCGCCAGCAGCCAAGATTTTGAGGAAGGGGCTCGGGGCTACACCTTC
CDR3: CASSQDFEEGARGYTF
J: TRBJ1-2
V: TRBV4-3
size: -
D: -

DNA: TGTGCCAGCAGTTTTACATCCTCCCCACTTAGCGAGCAGTACTTC
CDR3: CASSFTSSPLSEQYF
J: TRBJ2-7
V: TRBV28
size: -
D: -

DNA: TGTGCCAGCAGCACCGTAGGGACAGGGAACGAGCAGTACTTC
CDR3: CASSTVGTGNEQYF
J: TRBJ2-7
V: TRBV5-4
size: -
D: TRBD1

DNA: TGTGCCAGCAGTTACTCTGTATCTATCATGAACACTGAAGCTTTCTTT
CDR3: CASSYSVSIMNTEAFF
J: TRBJ1-1
V: TRBV6-7
size: -
D: -

DNA: TGTGCCAGCAGCTCCTCGGGGGGGATAAAGTACGAGCAGTACTTC
CDR3: CASSSSGGIKYEQYF
J: TRBJ2-7
V: TRBV7-9
size: -
D: TRBD2

DNA: TGCGCCAGCAGCTTGGATATTGCGGGAGGCTACACCTTC
CDR3: CASSLDIAGGYTF
J: TRBJ1-2
V: TRBV5-1
size: -
D: -

DNA: TGTGCCAGCAGCCAAGAAAAGATTTGGGGATCGGGCACAGATACGCAGTATTTT
CDR3: CASSQEKIWGSGTDTQYF
J: TRBJ2-3
V: TRBV14
size: -
D: -